Sequencing of this T cell receptor (beta chain) was carried out in a study of cytomegalovirus exposure and HLA in healthy donors. Libraries were prepared by immunoSEQ multiplex PCR; TCRdb keeps only in-frame clonotypes and omits some of them. The table shows under 250,000 clones, with about 86% occurring only once. The length of the CDR3 is 13 residues. CDR1 and CDR2 from the germline V gene are SNHLY and FYNNEI. The ends lost 4 bases at V and 12 bases at J; junction bases unmatched: 5. The TCR sequence derives from a man aged 18 to 35 in good health and CMV-seronegative. V is TRBV2 and J is TRBJ2-1; 11 bases are a match to TRBD2. The sample consisted of PBMCs. The CDR3 DNA follows: TGTGCCAGCAGTGCACTAGCGGGGGTAGGGCAGTTCTTC. As protein: CASSALAGVGQFF. Using reference TRBV2 and TRBJ2-1 for the parts outside the CDR3, the full variable domain is EPEVTQTPSHQVTQMGQEVILRCVPISNHLYFYWYRQILGQKVEFLVSFYNNEISEKSEIFDDQFSVERPDGSNFTLKIRSTKLEDSAMYFCASSALAGVGQFFGPGTRLTVL.